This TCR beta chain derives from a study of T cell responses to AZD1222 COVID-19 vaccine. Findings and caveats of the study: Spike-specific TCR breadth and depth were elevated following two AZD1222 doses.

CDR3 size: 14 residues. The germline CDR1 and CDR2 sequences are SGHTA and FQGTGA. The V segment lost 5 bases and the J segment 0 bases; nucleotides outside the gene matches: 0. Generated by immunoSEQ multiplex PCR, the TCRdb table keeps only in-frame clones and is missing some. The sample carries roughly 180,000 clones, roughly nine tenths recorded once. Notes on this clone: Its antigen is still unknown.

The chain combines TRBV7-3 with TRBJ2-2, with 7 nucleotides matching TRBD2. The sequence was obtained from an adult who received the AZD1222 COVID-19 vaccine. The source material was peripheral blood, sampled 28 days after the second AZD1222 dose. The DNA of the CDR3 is TGTGCCAGCAGCGCGGGAGCGAACACCGGGGAGCTGTTTTTT. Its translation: CASSAGANTGELFF.